This entry concerns a single T cell receptor (beta chain). Its cognate antigen is unknown. 13 Jbeta primers and 60 Vbeta primers were used for the PCR. Only in-frame clones appear in the TCRdb table, and some are missing; sequencing was by immunoSEQ multiplex PCR. Of over 150,000 clones listed, around 64% are singletons. This sample was included in a study of cytomegalovirus exposure and HLA in healthy donors. General study findings and limits: Through in vitro validation, three CMV-associated chains were shown to be specific for CMV antigens. According to the study, 180 or so TCR beta chains were cytomegalovirus-associated. Productive status was seen about 90% or about 30% of the time for most TCR beta V segments in an earlier analysis.

The clonotype was recovered from a woman under 40 in good health and CMV-seronegative. Specimen: PBMCs.

The CDR3 DNA reads TGTGCCAGTAGTCCCCCGACCAGGGGTGAGCAGTTCTTC. It is translated as CASSPPTRGEQFF. V usage is TRBV19 and J usage is TRBJ2-1; the D gene is possibly TRBD1 (6 bases). Germline CDR1 LNHDA, CDR2 SQIVND (reference sequence). The CDR3 has 13 amino acids. The germline V and J ends were trimmed by 5 bases and 9 bases, with 14 bases remaining between them.